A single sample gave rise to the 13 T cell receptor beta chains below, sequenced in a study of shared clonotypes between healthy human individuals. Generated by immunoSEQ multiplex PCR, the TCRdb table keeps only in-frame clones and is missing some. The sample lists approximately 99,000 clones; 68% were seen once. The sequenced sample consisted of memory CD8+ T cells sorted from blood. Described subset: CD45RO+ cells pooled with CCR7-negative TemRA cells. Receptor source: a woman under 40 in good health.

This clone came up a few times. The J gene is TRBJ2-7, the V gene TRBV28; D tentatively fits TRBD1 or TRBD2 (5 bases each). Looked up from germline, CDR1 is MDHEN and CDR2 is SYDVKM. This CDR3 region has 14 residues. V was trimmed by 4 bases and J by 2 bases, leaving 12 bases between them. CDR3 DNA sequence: TGTGCCAGCAGTTCAAGCAGGGAGCCCTACGAGCAGTACTTC. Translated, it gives CASSSSREPYEQYF.

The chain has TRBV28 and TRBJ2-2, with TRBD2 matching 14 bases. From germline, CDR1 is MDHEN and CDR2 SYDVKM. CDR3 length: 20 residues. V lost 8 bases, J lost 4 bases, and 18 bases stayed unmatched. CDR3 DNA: TGTGCCAGCGGGCCTATTATGCCCCGGACTAGCGGGAGGATCACCGGGGAGCTGTTTTTT. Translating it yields CASGPIMPRTSGRITGELFF.

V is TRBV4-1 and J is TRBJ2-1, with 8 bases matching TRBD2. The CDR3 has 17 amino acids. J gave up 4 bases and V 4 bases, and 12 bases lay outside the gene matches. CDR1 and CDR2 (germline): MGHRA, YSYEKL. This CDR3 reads CASSPNPPGLGYNEQFF. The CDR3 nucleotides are TGCGCCAGCAGCCCTAACCCACCGGGACTAGGGTACAATGAGCAGTTCTTC.

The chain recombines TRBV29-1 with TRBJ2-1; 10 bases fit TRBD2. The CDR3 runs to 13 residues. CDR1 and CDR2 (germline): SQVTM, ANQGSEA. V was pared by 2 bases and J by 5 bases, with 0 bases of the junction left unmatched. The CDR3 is CSVETSGDNEQFF. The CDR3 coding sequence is TGCAGCGTTGAAACTAGCGGGGACAATGAGCAGTTCTTC.

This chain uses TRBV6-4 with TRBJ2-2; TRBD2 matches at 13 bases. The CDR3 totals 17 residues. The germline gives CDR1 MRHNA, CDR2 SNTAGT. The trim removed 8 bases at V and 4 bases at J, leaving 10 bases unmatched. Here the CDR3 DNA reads TGTGCCAGCTCCGCACTAGCGGGAGGGCCGGGCACCGGGGAGCTGTTTTTT. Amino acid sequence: CASSALAGGPGTGELFF.

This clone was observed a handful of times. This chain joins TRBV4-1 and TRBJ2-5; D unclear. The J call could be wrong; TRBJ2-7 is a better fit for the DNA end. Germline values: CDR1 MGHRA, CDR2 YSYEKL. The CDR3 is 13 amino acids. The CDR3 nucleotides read TGCGCCAGCAGCCAAGCACTTCTCTACGAGCAGTACTTC. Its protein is CASSQALLYEQYF.

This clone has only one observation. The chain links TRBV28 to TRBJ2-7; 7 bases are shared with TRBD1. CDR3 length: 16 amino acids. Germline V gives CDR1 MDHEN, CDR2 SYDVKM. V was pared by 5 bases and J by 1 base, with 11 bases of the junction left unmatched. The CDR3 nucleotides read TGTGCCAGCAGTCCGAACGTGGACAGGCCGTCCTACGAGCAGTACTTC. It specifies CASSPNVDRPSYEQYF. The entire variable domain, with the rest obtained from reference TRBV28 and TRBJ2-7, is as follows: DVKVTQSSRYLVKRTGEKVFLECVQDMDHENMFWYRQDPGLGLRLIYFSYDVKMKEKGDIPEGYSVSREKKERFSLILESASTNQTSMYLCASSPNVDRPSYEQYFGPGTRLTVT.

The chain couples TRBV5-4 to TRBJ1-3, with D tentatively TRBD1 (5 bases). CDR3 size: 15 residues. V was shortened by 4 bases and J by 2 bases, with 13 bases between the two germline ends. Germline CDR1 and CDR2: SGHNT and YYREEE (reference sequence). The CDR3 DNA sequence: TGTGCCAGCAGCAAGGACACTTCAACTGGAAACACCATATATTTT. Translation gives CASSKDTSTGNTIYF.

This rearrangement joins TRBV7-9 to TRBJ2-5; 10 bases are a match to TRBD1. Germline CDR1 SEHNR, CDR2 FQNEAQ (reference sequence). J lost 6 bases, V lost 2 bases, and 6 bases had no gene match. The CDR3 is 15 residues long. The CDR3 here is CASSLSTGGEKTQYF. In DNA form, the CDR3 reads TGTGCCAGCAGCTTATCGACAGGGGGCGAAAAGACCCAGTACTTC.

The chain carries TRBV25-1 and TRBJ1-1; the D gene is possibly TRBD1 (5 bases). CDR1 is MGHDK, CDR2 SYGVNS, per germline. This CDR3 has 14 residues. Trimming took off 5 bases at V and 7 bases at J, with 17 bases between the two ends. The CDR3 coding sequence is TGTGCCAGCAGTATCGGACATAGCCTTGGTGAAGCTTTCTTT. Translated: CASSIGHSLGEAFF.

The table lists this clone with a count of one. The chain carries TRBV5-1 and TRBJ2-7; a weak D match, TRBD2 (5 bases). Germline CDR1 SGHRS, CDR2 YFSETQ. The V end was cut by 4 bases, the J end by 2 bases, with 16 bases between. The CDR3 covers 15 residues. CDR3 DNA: TGCGCCAGCAGCGACTGGAGCGGAATGGCCTACGAGCAGTACTTC. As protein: CASSDWSGMAYEQYF.

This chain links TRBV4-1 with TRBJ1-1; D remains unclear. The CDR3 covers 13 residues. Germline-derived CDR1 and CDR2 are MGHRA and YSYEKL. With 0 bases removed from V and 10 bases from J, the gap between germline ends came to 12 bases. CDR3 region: CASSQDRADGAFF. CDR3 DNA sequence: TGCGCCAGCAGCCAAGATCGAGCGGATGGAGCTTTCTTT.

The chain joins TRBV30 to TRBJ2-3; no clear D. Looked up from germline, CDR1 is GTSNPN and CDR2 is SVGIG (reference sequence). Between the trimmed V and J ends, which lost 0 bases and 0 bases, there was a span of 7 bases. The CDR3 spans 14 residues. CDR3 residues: CAWSVGSSTDTQYF. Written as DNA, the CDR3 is TGTGCCTGGAGTGTAGGATCCAGCACAGATACGCAGTATTTT.